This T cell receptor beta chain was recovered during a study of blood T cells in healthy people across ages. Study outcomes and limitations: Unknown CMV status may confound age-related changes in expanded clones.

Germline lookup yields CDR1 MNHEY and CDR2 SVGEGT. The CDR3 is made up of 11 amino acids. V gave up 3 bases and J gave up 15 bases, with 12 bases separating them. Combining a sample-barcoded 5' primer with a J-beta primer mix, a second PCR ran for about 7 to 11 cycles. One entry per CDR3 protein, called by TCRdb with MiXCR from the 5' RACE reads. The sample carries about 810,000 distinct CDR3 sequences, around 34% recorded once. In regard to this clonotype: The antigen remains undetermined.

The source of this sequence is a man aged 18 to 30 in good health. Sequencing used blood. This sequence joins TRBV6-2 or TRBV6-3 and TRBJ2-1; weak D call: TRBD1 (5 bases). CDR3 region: CASSYKQVRFF. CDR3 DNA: TGTGCCAGCAGTTATAAACAGGTGCGGTTCTTC.